The 5 T cell receptor beta chains below were found in one sample sequenced in a study of control samples from healthy donors and cancer patients. Sequencing was performed with immunoSEQ multiplex PCR; in TCRdb, only in-frame clones are kept and a portion is missing. Among just under 65,000 clones, roughly 85% were seen once, and the ten largest hold 4.5% to 6%. Sequencing used blood. These receptors came from a man aged 35 to 55 in good health.

J is TRBJ1-2 and V is TRBV6-5, with 10 bases that match TRBD1. CDR3 size: 15 residues. The ends lost 2 bases at V and 4 bases at J; junction bases unmatched: 4. Germline V lookup: CDR1 MNHEY, CDR2 SVGAGI. The CDR3 here is CASSYVGTGVYGYTF. The CDR3 DNA reads as TGTGCCAGCAGTTACGTGGGGACAGGGGTCTATGGCTACACCTTC.

In DNA, the CDR3 is TGTGCCAGCAGTGGGGGACTAGCGGGAGAGTCTGGGGCCAACGTCCTGACTTTC. This codes for CASSGGLAGESGANVLTF. The genes are TRBV28 and TRBJ2-6; TRBD2 agrees at 14 bases. The CDR3 runs 18 residues. J gave up 1 base and V 5 bases, and 4 bases lay outside the gene matches. The germline V gene has CDR1 MDHEN and CDR2 SYDVKM.

V gene TRBV7-3 combines with J gene TRBJ2-3; 9 bases fit TRBD1. This CDR3 comprises 15 residues. Germline CDR1 reads SGHTA; CDR2 reads FQGTGA. V was clipped by 3 bases and J by 5 bases; unmatched bases: 6. In DNA form, the CDR3 reads TGTGCCAGCAGCTTCCGGGACAGGGCGCGAGATACGCAGTATTTT. Translated, it gives CASSFRDRARDTQYF. Together with reference TRBV7-3 and TRBJ2-3, the CDR3 gives the full variable domain: GAGVSQTPSNKVTEKGKYVELRCDPISGHTALYWYRQSLGQGPEFLIYFQGTGAADDSGLPNDRFFAVRPEGSVSTLKIQRTERGDSAVYLCASSFRDRARDTQYFGPGTRLTVL.

DNA of the CDR3: TGCAGTGCTAGTCAACTCGGGGAGCTGTTTTTT. As protein: CSASQLGELFF. J is TRBJ2-2 and V is TRBV20-1; D unclear. Per the germline V gene, CDR1 is DFQATT and CDR2 is SNEGSKA (reference sequence). The germline V and J ends were trimmed by 3 bases and 7 bases, with 6 bases remaining between them. This CDR3 is built from 11 residues.

This clone was seen a few times. The rearrangement links TRBV6-4 to TRBJ2-1, with 16 bases aligning to TRBD2. Trimming at V came to 2 bases and at J to 5 bases, leaving 9 bases not matched to a gene. Looked up from germline, CDR1 is MRHNA and CDR2 is SNTAGT. The CDR3 contains 19 residues. The CDR3 nucleotides read TGTGCCAGCAGTGACCTGGGACTAGCGGGAGGGCTATCCCACAATGAGCAGTTCTTC. Translation: CASSDLGLAGGLSHNEQFF.